The rows below give T cell receptor beta chains drawn from one sample of a study of T-cell memory formation after mild COVID-19. TCRdb independently ran MiXCR on the 5' RACE reads; one entry per CDR3 protein. The table records roughly 280,000 distinct CDR3 sequences, around 16% of them present only once. Sequencing was carried out using PBMCs or a T cell subset sorted from them (not recorded which). The receptors originated from a man aged 18-30 years who had mild COVID-19 (a few samples of this study predate the infection). Cell type and time point are not known. Both conserved end residues are part of each CDR3. The D gene is left open where the match is weak. Size values are once, few and many counts, or a class for expanded clones, and some rows have none.

>TRBV4-3|-|-|TRBJ1-1
CASSQAGSLGTEAFF
TGCGCCAGCAGCCAAGCAGGGTCGCTGGGCACTGAAGCTTTCTTT
>TRBV4-1|-|-|TRBJ2-1
CASSQVDSFYNEQFF
TGCGCCAGCAGCCAAGTGGACAGTTTCTACAATGAGCAGTTCTTC
>TRBV4-3|TRBD1|-|TRBJ1-4
CASSSQPGQGDEKLFF
TGCGCCAGCAGCAGCCAACCCGGACAGGGGGATGAAAAACTGTTTTTT
>TRBV6-4|-|few|TRBJ2-4
CASGVTKAKNIQYF
TGTGCCAGTGGGGTCACCAAGGCCAAAAACATTCAGTACTTC
>TRBV2|-|few|TRBJ2-1
CASRVSARWNEQFF
TGTGCCAGCCGGGTGTCTGCTCGGTGGAATGAGCAGTTCTTC
>TRBV7-2|-|few|TRBJ1-1
CASSLEAAEAFF
TGTGCCAGCAGCTTAGAAGCCGCTGAAGCTTTCTTT
>TRBV7-2|-|-|TRBJ1-2
CASSSTRVYTF
TGTGCCAGCAGCTCCACCAGGGTCTACACCTTC
>TRBV2|-|-|TRBJ2-3
CASSTPAGISTDTQYF
TGTGCCAGCAGTACCCCGGCAGGGATTAGCACAGATACGCAGTATTTT
>TRBV5-1|-|-|TRBJ1-2
CASSGDRANYGYTF
TGCGCCAGCAGCGGGGACCGAGCTAACTATGGCTACACCTTC
>TRBV25-1|-|-|TRBJ2-3
CASSDVESPTDTQYF
TGTGCCAGCAGTGACGTAGAGAGTCCCACAGATACGCAGTATTTT
>TRBV18|TRBD1|few|TRBJ2-3
CASSPPAGTGITDTQYF
TGTGCCAGCTCACCACCCGCCGGGACAGGGATCACAGATACGCAGTATTTT